This T cell receptor (beta chain) was recovered during a study of blood T cell repertoires in COVID-19. Study-wide background: Sites in the United States, Italy and Spain provided acute and convalescent COVID-19 samples. T cells, B-cell-depleted T cells, or PBMCs provided the cDNA or gDNA that served as material.

V was clipped by 3 bases and J by 5 bases, with 12 bases between them. Germline lookup yields CDR1 SGHTA and CDR2 FQGNSA. The CDR3 covers 14 residues. This clone was seen only once. Original methodology: The assay estimated nucleated cells by amplifying reference gene primers. The method was immunoSEQ multiplex PCR; TCRdb's version includes in-frame clones alone and lacks a portion of them. The V and J calls and clone size were taken over from that table, and D and trimming were inferred from the DNA. The sample lists fewer than 70,000 clones; more than 75% were seen once. This chain links TRBV7-2 with TRBJ2-3, with a weak D call TRBD2 (7 bases). The TCR comes from a man in his 60s with active or convalescent COVID-19. The sample consisted of peripheral blood. The CDR3 sequence is CASSFKRGGDTQYF. The CDR3 DNA sequence: TGTGCCAGCAGCTTTAAAAGGGGGGGAGATACGCAGTATTTT.